The source of this T cell receptor beta chain is a study of OX40 agonist ivuxolimab in advanced cancers. Study-wide results and limits: Some nonresponders likewise displayed low normalized T-cell clonal expansion. The CD4+ and CD8+ T cells in the blood had expanded clonally by week 6 at 0.1 to 3.0 mg/kg.

Method: immunoSEQ multiplex PCR; TCRdb's copy keeps in-frame clones and lacks some. The sample records some 58,000 clones, less than 90% being singletons. Autoimmune disease history or systemic immunosuppression disqualified patients. This CDR3 has 15 amino acids. Germline V gene sequence: CDR1 LNHNV, CDR2 YYDKDF (reference sequence). V lost 0 bases and J lost 2, with 11 bases in between. On this clone: Its antigen remains unknown.

The sequences come from CD4+ or CD8+ T cells sorted from blood, collected in a trial of the OX40 agonist ivuxolimab. The sequence was obtained from an adult with an advanced solid tumor such as melanoma, head and neck, liver or kidney cancer. J is TRBJ2-7 and V is TRBV15, with D possibly TRBD1 on 5 matching bases. CDR3 sequence reads: CATSREKGLTYEQYF. CDR3 bases: TGTGCCACCAGCAGAGAAAAGGGGTTGACCTACGAGCAGTACTTC.